These T cell receptor beta chains were read from a single sample in a study of PD-1 blockade in classical Hodgkin lymphoma. Using immunoSEQ multiplex PCR, the repertoire was profiled, and TCRdb retains in-frame clones only, with some absent. Of about 97,000 clones listed, 80% to 85% are singletons. Sequenced here: peripheral blood mononuclear cells (PBMCs), sampled at baseline. These receptors were taken from a human donor with classical Hodgkin lymphoma. CDR3s include the opening cysteine and the closing phenylalanine or tryptophan. D genes are given only for firm matches. Rows give clone size only sometimes, using once, few, many, or a class for an expanded clone.

J: TRBJ2-4
size: -
V: TRBV19
D: TRBD2
DNA: TGTGCCAGTAGTGACCGGCTGCGGGGGGCCAAAAACATTCAGTACTTC
CDR3: CASSDRLRGAKNIQYF

J: TRBJ2-1
size: -
V: TRBV7-9
D: -
DNA: TGTGCCAGCAGCTTAGCTCATGAGCAGTTCTTC
CDR3: CASSLAHEQFF

J: TRBJ1-2
size: -
V: TRBV6-4
D: -
DNA: TGTGCCAGCGGGGACCGTAACTATGGCTACACCTTC
CDR3: CASGDRNYGYTF

J: TRBJ1-2
size: -
V: TRBV11-2
D: TRBD1
DNA: TGTGCCAGCAGCCCAGGGGGGGGAGCTGGCTACACCTTC
CDR3: CASSPGGGAGYTF

J: TRBJ2-1
size: medium-sized
V: TRBV9
D: -
DNA: TGTGCCAGCAGCGAAGAGAGGGTGCAGTTCTTC
CDR3: CASSEERVQFF

J: TRBJ2-7
size: -
V: TRBV5-6
D: TRBD2
DNA: TGTGCCAGCAGCTTGGTCGGGGGGTACGAGCAGTACTTC
CDR3: CASSLVGGYEQYF

J: TRBJ1-3
size: -
V: TRBV6-6
D: -
DNA: TGTGCCAGCAGATATACAGGGATAGGCTCTGGAAACACCATATATTTT
CDR3: CASRYTGIGSGNTIYF

J: TRBJ2-2
size: -
V: TRBV28
D: -
DNA: TGTGCCAGCAGCCCTGGGGAGGTGAACACCGGGGAGCTGTTTTTT
CDR3: CASSPGEVNTGELFF

J: TRBJ2-1
size: once
V: TRBV19
D: TRBD2
DNA: TGTGCCAGTAGTAACGCGGGAGGGTTTGGTGAGCAGTTCTTC
CDR3: CASSNAGGFGEQFF

J: TRBJ2-1
size: -
V: TRBV6-7
D: -
DNA: TGTGCCAGCAGTTCGACTCAACGGAACAATAATGAGCAGTTCTTC
CDR3: CASSSTQRNNNEQFF

J: TRBJ2-1
size: -
V: TRBV5-1
D: TRBD1
DNA: TGCGCCAGCAGGGGATCGGGGAGACAGGGGGTCTCCTACAATGAGCAGTTCTTC
CDR3: CASRGSGRQGVSYNEQFF

J: TRBJ1-4
size: -
V: TRBV5-1
D: -
DNA: TGCGCCAGCAGCTTGGGGGACGGGGGTTACGAAAAACTGTTTTTT
CDR3: CASSLGDGGYEKLFF

J: TRBJ2-1
size: once
V: TRBV4-3
D: TRBD2
DNA: TGCGCCAGCAGCCAAGTTCCGGGACTAGCAATGGGTGAGCAGTTCTTC
CDR3: CASSQVPGLAMGEQFF

J: TRBJ1-2
size: once
V: TRBV5-6
D: TRBD1
DNA: TGTGCCAGCAGCTTGGGCATCACAGGGGAAGGCTACACCTTC
CDR3: CASSLGITGEGYTF

J: TRBJ2-1
size: -
V: TRBV15
D: -
DNA: TGTGCCACCAGCAGACCTCCGCGTACCCGCTCCTACAATGAGCAGTTCTTC
CDR3: CATSRPPRTRSYNEQFF

J: TRBJ1-2
size: -
V: TRBV6-5
D: -
DNA: TGTGCCAGCAGTGCCCAGGGCGGCTATGGCTACACCTTC
CDR3: CASSAQGGYGYTF

J: TRBJ1-5
size: -
V: TRBV19
D: -
DNA: TGTGCCAGTACGGAGCAGGGGCCCAATAATGGCAATCAGCCCCAGCATTTT
CDR3: CASTEQGPNNGNQPQHF

J: TRBJ2-1
size: -
V: TRBV27
D: TRBD2
DNA: TGTGCCAGCAGTTCCCTCGGGACTAGCGGGAGTATGTATGAGCAGTTCTTC
CDR3: CASSSLGTSGSMYEQFF

J: TRBJ2-1
size: -
V: TRBV6-5
D: TRBD2
DNA: TGTGCCAGCAGTTCAGTCTCTAGCGGGGATGACAATGAGCAGTTCTTC
CDR3: CASSSVSSGDDNEQFF

J: TRBJ1-1
size: -
V: TRBV5-1
D: -
DNA: TGCGCCAGCAGCTCTATGGACCCCGCGAACACTGAAGCTTTCTTT
CDR3: CASSSMDPANTEAFF

J: TRBJ2-2
size: -
V: TRBV6-5
D: TRBD2
DNA: TGTGCCAGCAGTTACATTACTAGCGGGGGTAACCGGGAGCTGTTTTTT
CDR3: CASSYITSGGNRELFF

J: TRBJ1-3
size: -
V: TRBV7-2
D: -
DNA: TGTGCCAGCAGCTTAGATTCGACCTCTGGAAACACCATATATTTT
CDR3: CASSLDSTSGNTIYF

J: TRBJ2-2
size: -
V: TRBV7-3
D: TRBD1
DNA: TGTGCCAGCAGCACACGACAGGGAACGGGGGAGCTGTTTTTT
CDR3: CASSTRQGTGELFF

J: TRBJ1-5
size: -
V: TRBV28
D: -
DNA: TGTGCCAGCCAGAGAGCGGGCAATCAGCCCCAGCATTTT
CDR3: CASQRAGNQPQHF

J: TRBJ2-5
size: -
V: TRBV19
D: -
DNA: TGTGCCAGTAGTACCTCCCCAGGGGTCGGGGAGACCCAGTACTTC
CDR3: CASSTSPGVGETQYF

J: TRBJ2-2
size: few
V: TRBV2
D: -
DNA: TGTGCCAGCAGCCCCGAGTGGGCAGGGACCGGGGAGCTGTTTTTT
CDR3: CASSPEWAGTGELFF

J: TRBJ2-2
size: -
V: TRBV5-4
D: TRBD2
DNA: TGTGCCAGCAGCTTGGTTAGCGGGGACACCGGGGAGCTGTTTTTT
CDR3: CASSLVSGDTGELFF

J: TRBJ1-5
size: -
V: TRBV2
D: -
DNA: TGTGCCAGCGGGCAAGATCAGCCCCAGCATTTT
CDR3: CASGQDQPQHF

J: TRBJ2-4
size: few
V: TRBV28
D: -
DNA: TGTGCCAGCAGTTTGGGCGGAGCAGTAGCCAAAAACATTCAGTACTTC
CDR3: CASSLGGAVAKNIQYF

J: TRBJ2-5
size: -
V: TRBV7-9
D: -
DNA: TGTGCCAGCAGCCGAGGATCGCCCGGGGCGGAGACCCAGTACTTC
CDR3: CASSRGSPGAETQYF

J: TRBJ1-1
size: -
V: TRBV14
D: -
DNA: TGTGCCAGCAGCCAAGAAAGCGGCGTCACTGAAGCTTTCTTT
CDR3: CASSQESGVTEAFF

J: TRBJ2-3
size: -
V: TRBV2
D: -
DNA: TGTGCCAGCAGTGGTGGCGCGGCCACAGATACGCAGTATTTT
CDR3: CASSGGAATDTQYF

J: TRBJ2-1
size: -
V: TRBV19
D: TRBD1
DNA: TGTGCCAGTAACTTCCGGGGACAGCGCAATGAGCAGTTCTTC
CDR3: CASNFRGQRNEQFF

J: TRBJ2-5
size: -
V: TRBV7-9
D: TRBD2
DNA: TGTGCCAGCAGCGATACTAGCGGACAAGAGACCCAGTACTTC
CDR3: CASSDTSGQETQYF

J: TRBJ2-7
size: -
V: TRBV25-1
D: -
DNA: TGTGCCAGCAGTTTGGGGGGCGGGAGCTACGAGCAGTACTTC
CDR3: CASSLGGGSYEQYF

J: TRBJ2-1
size: once
V: TRBV6-5
D: -
DNA: TGTGCCAGCAGTCAGTCCAATAGTGGGGGTGAGCAGTTCTTC
CDR3: CASSQSNSGGEQFF

J: TRBJ2-1
size: -
V: TRBV12-5
D: -
DNA: TGTGCTAGTGGGACGTACAATGAGCAGTTCTTC
CDR3: CASGTYNEQFF

J: TRBJ1-5
size: -
V: TRBV19
D: -
DNA: TGTGCCAGTAGTATCCCGTGGCAGCCCCAGCATTTT
CDR3: CASSIPWQPQHF